This TCR beta chain came from a study of T cell repertoires in cytomegalovirus infection. Overall study: CMV infection together with matching HLA type was indicated by public TCR beta signatures. Whole-study findings and limits: Dominating the ex vivo response were HLA-C-restricted CMV-specific TCR beta clonotypes.

TCRdb recomputed calls from the reads with MiXCR, one row per CDR3 protein. The table lists approximately 500,000 distinct CDR3 sequences, about 15% of them singletons. This clonotype turned up a few times. Its antigen is unidentified. This CDR3 comprises 16 residues. Germline-derived CDR1 and CDR2 are LGHDT and YNNKEL (reference sequence). The V segment lost 2 bases and the J segment 3 bases; nucleotides outside the gene matches: 7. Sequencing used CD8+ T cells from PBMCs. This rearrangement joins TRBV3-1 to TRBJ2-7; 10 bases match TRBD1. This clonotype was obtained from a human donor in good health (CMV status not recorded). Some clones in this sample may be carry-over from other donors' samples. The CDR3 loop reads CASSQPPDRGIYEQYF. The CDR3 region has the DNA TGTGCCAGCAGCCAACCCCCGGACAGGGGGATCTACGAGCAGTACTTC.